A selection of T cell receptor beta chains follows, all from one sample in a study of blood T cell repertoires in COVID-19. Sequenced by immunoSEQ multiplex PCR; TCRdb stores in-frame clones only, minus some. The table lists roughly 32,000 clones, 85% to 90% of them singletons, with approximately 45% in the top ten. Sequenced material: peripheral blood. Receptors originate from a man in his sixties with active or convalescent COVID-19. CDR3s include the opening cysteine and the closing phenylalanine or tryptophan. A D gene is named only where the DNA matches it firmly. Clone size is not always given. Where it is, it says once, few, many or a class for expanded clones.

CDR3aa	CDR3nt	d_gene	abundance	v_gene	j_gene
CASSFRGLTNEKLFF	TGTGCCAGCAGTTTCAGGGGGCTGACTAATGAAAAACTGTTTTTT	TRBD1	.	TRBV25-1	TRBJ1-4
CASSPHTGLWNTEAFF	TGTGCCAGCAGCCCGCATACAGGGCTTTGGAACACTGAAGCTTTCTTT	.	.	TRBV28	TRBJ1-1
CASSESGGIDTQYF	TGCGCCAGCAGTGAGTCCGGGGGTATCGATACGCAGTATTTT	.	.	TRBV10-1	TRBJ2-3
CASSLQGPPSDEQFF	TGCGCCAGCAGCTTGCAGGGGCCCCCTTCGGATGAGCAGTTCTTC	.	.	TRBV5-1	TRBJ2-1
CASRGAGAKNIQYF	TGTGCCAGCAGAGGGGCCGGGGCCAAAAACATTCAGTACTTC	.	.	TRBV28	TRBJ2-4
CASSDRGHPIAKNIQYF	TGTGCCAGCAGCGACCGGGGACATCCGATAGCCAAAAACATTCAGTACTTC	.	.	TRBV11-2	TRBJ2-4
CASSDSMGPTDTQYF	TGTGCCAGCAGTGACTCGATGGGGCCCACAGATACGCAGTATTTT	.	.	TRBV6-4	TRBJ2-3
CASSQDRTAKETQYF	TGCGCCAGCAGCCAAGATAGGACAGCAAAAGAGACCCAGTACTTC	.	.	TRBV4-1	TRBJ2-5
CASSFTRNTGELFF	TGTGCCAGCAGCTTTACACGTAACACCGGGGAGCTGTTTTTT	.	.	TRBV7-2	TRBJ2-2
CASSRDRLTGAANEKLFF	TGTGCCAGCTCACGTGACAGGCTGACAGGGGCAGCTAATGAAAAACTGTTTTTT	TRBD1	.	TRBV18	TRBJ1-4
CASSKGQTYGYTF	TGTGCCAGCAGTAAAGGACAGACCTATGGCTACACCTTC	.	.	TRBV25-1	TRBJ1-2
CASNSGLVGTGELFF	TGTGCCAGCAATTCCGGACTAGTGGGCACCGGGGAGCTGTTTTTT	TRBD2	.	TRBV6-5	TRBJ2-2
CASSLARGNYGYTF	TGCGCCAGCAGCTTGGCTCGGGGGAACTATGGCTACACCTTC	.	once	TRBV5-1	TRBJ1-2
CASSLAGAEANVLTF	TGTGCCAGCAGTCTAGCGGGGGCCGAGGCCAACGTCCTGACTTTC	TRBD2	.	TRBV6-5	TRBJ2-6
CASSFQGDTEAFF	TGTGCCAGCAGTTTCCAGGGGGACACTGAAGCTTTCTTT	TRBD1	.	TRBV27	TRBJ1-1
CASSPALAGRDTQYF	TGCGCCAGCAGCCCGGCACTAGCGGGGAGGGATACGCAGTATTTT	TRBD2	few	TRBV5-1	TRBJ2-3
CAISESGATGPRKGTEAFF	TGTGCCATCAGTGAGTCCGGGGCGACAGGGCCCCGGAAAGGAACTGAAGCTTTCTTT	TRBD1	.	TRBV10-3	TRBJ1-1
CASSPLGTGKNNEQFF	TGTGCCAGCAGTCCATTGGGGACAGGGAAAAACAATGAGCAGTTCTTC	TRBD1	few	TRBV11-2	TRBJ2-1
CASRHLLNQPQHF	TGTGCCAGCCGACATTTGCTTAATCAGCCCCAGCATTTT	.	.	TRBV28	TRBJ1-5
CASSYRQWNEQFF	TGTGCCAGCAGTTATAGACAGTGGAATGAGCAGTTCTTC	.	.	TRBV12-3/TRBV12-4	TRBJ2-1